The next 27 T cell receptor beta chains were all read from a single sample in a study of glioma-infiltrating T cells. The iRepertoire nested amplicon-rescue multiplex PCR amplified TCR alpha and beta CDR3s from RNA. TCRdb fed the multiplex PCR reads into MiXCR, producing one record per CDR3 protein. The sample has a few hundred thousand distinct CDR3 sequences; 41% are singletons. What was sequenced was glioma tissue, nonneoplastic brain tissue, or PBMCs (not recorded which). Receptors originate from a human donor with low-grade glioma or glioblastoma, undergoing nonglioma brain surgery, or in good health (not recorded which).

This clonotype was detected a few times. This chain connects TRBV25-1 to TRBJ1-4; tentative D call: TRBD1 (6 bases). This CDR3 is 15 amino acids long. V gave up 1 base and J gave up 10 bases, with 16 bases separating them. The germline CDR1 and CDR2 sequences are MGHDK and SYGVNS. CDR3 bases: TGTGCCAGCAGTGAATCCAGGGGATTCAACCGAAAACTGTTTTTT. Its translation is CASSESRGFNRKLFF.

The chain couples TRBV6-5 to TRBJ1-6; no clear D. The CDR3 runs 16 residues. Germline V lookup: CDR1 MNHEY, CDR2 SVGAGI. With 0 bases removed from V and 7 bases from J, the gap between germline ends came to 13 bases. CDR3 loop: CASSYSTAAINSPLHF. The CDR3, as DNA: TGTGCCAGCAGTTACTCGACGGCGGCCATCAATTCACCCCTCCACTTT.

The chain links TRBV29-1 to TRBJ2-1, with D uncertain. V gave up 6 bases and J gave up 0 bases, with 15 bases separating them. Per the germline V gene, CDR1 is SQVTM and CDR2 is ANQGSEA. The CDR3 totals 15 residues. The CDR3 DNA reads TGCAGCGTCGGTTCTGCCGAGAGCTCCTACAATGAGCAGTTCTTC. Its protein is CSVGSAESSYNEQFF.

This clonotype appeared a single time. V is TRBV10-3 and J is TRBJ2-3; 10 nucleotides agree with TRBD1. The end of the DNA fits TRBJ2-2 better, so the J call may be wrong. The CDR3 sequence is 16 residues long. CDR1 and CDR2 (germline): ENHRY, SYGVKD. CDR3 region: CAISDHRDRGAGELFF. Here the CDR3 DNA reads TGTGCCATCAGTGACCACCGGGACAGGGGCGCCGGGGAGCTGTTTTTT.

This chain joins TRBV19 and TRBJ2-2; TRBD2 agrees at 11 bases. Germline V lookup: CDR1 LNHDA, CDR2 SQIVND (reference sequence). The CDR3 totals 19 residues. The J segment lost 4 bases and the V segment lost 4 bases, leaving 14 bases of the junction unmatched. The CDR3 region has the DNA TGTGCCAGTAGTACCCATCCCCCTTTGCTAGCGGGAGGCACCGGGGAGCTGTTTTTT. This gives the protein CASSTHPPLLAGGTGELFF. Looking up the rest from reference TRBV19 and TRBJ2-2 gives the full variable domain: DGGITQSPKYLFRKEGQNVTLSCEQNLNHDAMYWYRQDPGQGLRLIYYSQIVNDFQKGDIAEGYSVSREKKESFPLTVTSAQKNPTAFYLCASSTHPPLLAGGTGELFFGEGSRLTVL.

With respect to this clonotype: This could be a read error, since a much larger clone is one nucleotide away. The chain combines TRBV15 with TRBJ2-2; no definite D call. The ends were cut back, 0 bases at V and 1 base at J, with 9 bases in the middle. The germline V gene encodes CDR1 LNHNV and CDR2 YYDKDF (reference sequence). The CDR3 extends over 16 amino acids. In DNA form, the CDR3 reads TGTGCCACCAGCAGAGATTACGGCAAGAACACCGGGGAGCTGTTTTTT. It encodes CATSRDYGKNTGELFF. Combining the CDR3 with reference TRBV15 and TRBJ2-2 gives the whole variable domain DAMVIQNPRYQVTQFGKPVTLSCSQTLNHNVMYWYQQKSSQAPKLLFHYYDKDFNNEADTPDNFQSRRPNTSFCFLDIRSPGLGDTAMYLCATSRDYGKNTGELFFGEGSRLTVL.

The V call is TRBV12-3 or TRBV12-4, the J call TRBJ2-2, with D maybe TRBD2 (6 bases). This CDR3 region has 14 residues. V lost 8 bases to trimming and J lost 5 bases, with 15 bases between them. CDR3 sequence: CASGTAGGTGELFF. CDR3 DNA sequence: TGTGCCAGCGGAACCGCTGGGGGGACCGGGGAGCTGTTTTTT.

V usage is TRBV28 and J usage is TRBJ2-1, with 7 bases aligning to TRBD2. Trimming cost V 10 bases and J 3 bases; bases outside gene matches: 9. The germline V gene encodes CDR1 MDHEN and CDR2 SYDVKM. The CDR3 sequence is 14 residues long. CDR3 residues: CATSVAGFYNEQFF. The CDR3 DNA follows: TGTGCCACCTCAGTAGCGGGTTTCTACAATGAGCAGTTCTTC.

This clonotype has just a few counts. This chain uses TRBV7-9 with TRBJ1-2, with D possibly matching TRBD1 (6 bases). Germline V CDR1 and CDR2: SEHNR, FQNEAQ (reference sequence). V lost 5 bases and J 4 bases, leaving 11 bases between the germline ends. The CDR3 contains 13 residues. For the CDR3, the DNA is TGTGCCAGCAGCAAAGGGGGGACCTATGGCTACACCTTC. Translated: CASSKGGTYGYTF.

Comments on this clonotype: A single base separates this from a much larger clone, so it may be a read error. The chain links TRBV7-6 to TRBJ2-3; 12 nucleotides align to TRBD2. Trimming cost V 5 bases and J 3 bases; bases outside gene matches: 6. Germline CDR1 and CDR2: SGHVS and FNYEAQ. This CDR3 is 16 amino acids long. The CDR3: CASSPWTSGMTDTQYF. In nucleotides, the CDR3 is TGTGCCAGCAGCCCATGGACTAGCGGGATGACAGATACGCAGTATTTT.

About this clonotype itself: This may be a read error, as it is one base from a much larger clone. The chain carries TRBV6-1 and TRBJ1-1; D not certain. Trimming took off 0 bases at V and 5 bases at J, with 16 bases between the two ends. Germline V gene data show CDR1 as MNHNS and CDR2 as SASEGT. The CDR3 spans 16 residues. In nucleotides, the CDR3 is TGTGCCAGCAGTGAAGCGATCGGCAGGATACGGACTGAAGCTTTCTTT. Its protein product is CASSEAIGRIRTEAFF.

The table lists this clonotype with many counts. This chain links TRBV6-5 with TRBJ1-2; no definite D call. The V gene's germline CDR1 is MNHEY and CDR2 SVGAGI. This CDR3 has 14 residues. The ends were cut back, 2 bases at V and 4 bases at J, with 11 bases in the middle. The CDR3 bases are TGTGCCAGCAGTTACGACTCATCACCCTATGGCTACACCTTC. Its translation: CASSYDSSPYGYTF.

The CDR3 DNA is TGTGCCAGCAGCCCACGGCGGGAGGGGATACCAGATACGCAGTATTTT. This codes for CASSPRREGIPDTQYF. J is TRBJ2-3 and V is TRBV7-3; 9 nucleotides match TRBD2. Germline CDR1 SGHTA, CDR2 FQGTGA. The trim removed 5 bases at V and 4 bases at J, leaving 10 bases unmatched. The CDR3 is 16 residues long.

The genes are TRBV4-1 and TRBJ2-7, with a possible D match to TRBD1 (5 bases). Germline values: CDR1 MGHRA, CDR2 YSYEKL. Trimming removed 2 bases from V and 3 bases from J, with 11 bases in between. The CDR3 spans 14 residues. The CDR3 nucleotides are TGCGCCAGCAGCCAACCACGACAGAGCTACGAGCAGTACTTC. Protein sequence: CASSQPRQSYEQYF.

The rearrangement links TRBV12-5 to TRBJ2-1; 12 positions match TRBD2. Germline values: CDR1 LGHNT, CDR2 FRNRAP. The CDR3 sequence is 17 residues long. The ends lost 2 bases at V and 3 bases at J; junction bases unmatched: 5. As DNA, the CDR3 is TGTGCTAGTGGTTTGAACCTAGCGGGAGGGTACTACAATGAGCAGTTCTTC. It codes for CASGLNLAGGYYNEQFF.

This chain joins TRBV3-1 and TRBJ2-7, with a weak D call TRBD1 (6 bases). V was clipped by 6 bases and J by 3 bases, with 18 bases between them. This CDR3 region has 15 residues. Germline loops: CDR1 LGHDT, CDR2 YNNKEL (reference sequence). CDR3 region: CASSTRDTGFYEQYF. CDR3 in DNA: TGTGCCAGCAGTACCCGGGACACTGGATTCTACGAGCAGTACTTC.

This sequence joins TRBV7-3 and TRBJ2-5, with a possible D match to TRBD2 (6 bases). CDR1 SGHTA and CDR2 FQGTGA come from the germline V gene. Trimming shortened V by 2 bases and J by 5 bases, and 18 bases separated the two germline ends. CDR3 size: 16 residues. CDR3 in DNA: TGTGCCAGCAGCTTATACGGGAGCGGGTTAGGGGAGACCCAGTACTTC. Protein product: CASSLYGSGLGETQYF.

The V and J genes are TRBV4-3 and TRBJ1-6; D unresolved. The V gene lost 0 bases and the J gene lost 10 bases, with 7 bases spanning the gap. Germline lookup yields CDR1 LGHNA and CDR2 YSLEER. This CDR3 contains 13 residues. The CDR3 reads CASSQDLGSPLHF. The CDR3 DNA sequence: TGCGCCAGCAGCCAAGATTTGGGATCACCCCTCCACTTT.

In this sample, this clonotype turned up a few times. This chain connects TRBV12-3 or TRBV12-4 to TRBJ2-1; no firm D call. The CDR3 runs to 11 residues. V lost 3 bases and J lost 8, with 5 bases in between. The CDR3 loop reads CASSFLDEQFF. The DNA of the CDR3 is TGTGCCAGCAGTTTTCTCGATGAGCAGTTCTTC.

This rearrangement joins TRBV5-4 to TRBJ2-5; 9 bases fit TRBD2. This CDR3 has 15 residues. V lost 2 bases, J lost 6 bases, and 8 bases stayed unmatched. Per the germline V gene, CDR1 is SGHNT and CDR2 is YYREEE (reference sequence). The CDR3 is CASSFRAGTSKTQYF. In DNA, the CDR3 is TGTGCCAGCAGCTTTCGAGCCGGGACTAGCAAGACCCAGTACTTC.

The chain links TRBV18 to TRBJ1-2, with D tentatively TRBD1 (5 bases). There are 12 residues in the CDR3. The V end was cut by 4 bases, the J end by 7 bases, with 10 bases between. Germline V lookup: CDR1 KGHSH, CDR2 LQKENI. The CDR3 sequence is CASSRDFLGYTF. CDR3 sequence (DNA): TGTGCCAGCTCACGGGACTTTCTTGGCTACACCTTC.

In its sample, this clonotype was seen a few times. V is TRBV7-2 and J is TRBJ2-1; D might be TRBD2 (6 bases). V was clipped by 2 bases and J by 3 bases, with 11 bases between them. The germline V gene has CDR1 SGHTA and CDR2 FQGNSA. The CDR3 is 15 amino acids. CDR3 sequence: CASSLQRVDYNEQFF. As DNA, the CDR3 is TGTGCCAGCAGCTTACAGCGGGTAGACTACAATGAGCAGTTCTTC.

Points on this clonotype: One junction end disagrees with the germline gene, perhaps due to a read error. The rearrangement uses TRBV4-1 and TRBJ2-1; unclear D gene. Germline CDR1 reads MGHRA; CDR2 reads YSYEKL. This CDR3 is built from 14 residues. CDR3: CASSQDFQRHERFF. Written as DNA, the CDR3 is TGCGCCAGCAGCCAAGATTTCCAGCGCCATGAGCGGTTCTTC.

This clonotype came up many times. J is TRBJ1-1 and V is TRBV2; D remains unclear. This CDR3 region has 12 residues. CDR1 is SNHLY, CDR2 FYNNEI, per germline. Trimming cost V 8 bases and J 0 bases, with 7 bases left between them. The CDR3 coding sequence is TGTGCCAGCGAGAGACTGAACACTGAAGCTTTCTTT. As protein: CASERLNTEAFF.

This clonotype was seen only a few times. The V call is TRBV7-2, the J call TRBJ2-7, with D perhaps TRBD1 (5 bases). CDR1 SGHTA and CDR2 FQGNSA come from the germline V gene. Trimming cost V 4 bases and J 7 bases, with 14 bases left between them. The CDR3 extends over 13 amino acids. The CDR3 sequence: CASSSLPRQEQYF. The CDR3 DNA sequence: TGTGCCAGCAGCTCCTTGCCCCGACAGGAGCAGTACTTC.

In regard to this clonotype: The missing conserved phenylalanine or tryptophan at the end of this CDR3 makes a read error likely. V is TRBV4-1 and J is TRBJ2-7, with D maybe TRBD2 (5 bases). Per germline, CDR1 MGHRA and CDR2 YSYEKL. V dropped 1 base and J dropped 2 bases, with 12 bases sitting between them. The CDR3 contains 15 residues. The CDR3 sequence is CASSQGENFAYEQYL. The CDR3 DNA reads TGCGCCAGCAGCCAAGGGGAGAACTTTGCCTACGAGCAGTACCTC.

Regarding this clonotype: The junction departs from germline at one end; a sequencing error may be responsible. The CDR3 spells CASSLSGVRSNEPFF. The CDR3 DNA reads TGTGCCAGCAGTTTATCGGGTGTCAGGTCGAATGAGCCGTTCTTC. The gene calls are TRBV28 and TRBJ2-1; D unclear. The CDR3 extends over 15 amino acids. Germline assignment: CDR1 MDHEN and CDR2 SYDVKM. The whole variable domain, filled in from reference TRBV28 and TRBJ2-1, reads DVKVTQSSRYLVKRTGEKVFLECVQDMDHENMFWYRQDPGLGLRLIYFSYDVKMKEKGDIPEGYSVSREKKERFSLILESASTNQTSMYLCASSLSGVRSNEPFFGPGTRLTVL.